The clone carrying this T cell receptor beta chain was detected only a few times. The data are from a study of blood T cell repertoires in COVID-19. Method: immunoSEQ multiplex PCR; TCRdb's copy keeps in-frame clones and lacks some. This table has 160,000 or so clones, around 80% appearing once. The CDR3 is 15 residues long. V lost 0 bases and J lost 4; bases outside the gene matches: 1. Per the germline V gene, CDR1 is MGHRA and CDR2 is YSYEKL. The material sequenced was peripheral blood. This chain uses TRBV4-1 with TRBJ2-2, with TRBD1 identical over 8 bases. The origin of this receptor is a man aged 60-69 years with acute or convalescent COVID-19. Written as DNA, the CDR3 is TGCGCCAGCAGCCAAGAGGACAGGGTCACCGGGGAGCTGTTTTTT. This encodes CASSQEDRVTGELFF.